This entry lists 8 T cell receptor beta chains sequenced from one sample in a study of shared clonotypes between healthy human individuals. Measured with immunoSEQ multiplex PCR; TCRdb has only the in-frame clones, and not every one. The sample consists of roughly 650,000 clones, approximately 97% of them appearing once. Sequencing used naive CD4+ T cells sorted from blood. Subset meaning: CD45RA+ positively selected. The origin of the receptors is a woman in her 30s in good health.

The chain employs TRBV19 and TRBJ2-2; no clear D. V dropped 6 bases and J dropped 6 bases, with 11 bases sitting between them. CDR3 length equals 13 residues. Germline V gives CDR1 LNHDA, CDR2 SQIVND (reference sequence). CDR3 residues: CASRLAGSGELFF. The CDR3 DNA reads as TGTGCCAGTAGGCTTGCAGGATCCGGGGAGCTGTTTTTT.

The chain is built from TRBV5-1 and TRBJ2-7; D unclear. The CDR3 is 14 amino acids. Trimming removed 4 bases at V and 5 bases at J, with 16 bases between. Germline V gene data show CDR1 as SGHRS and CDR2 as YFSETQ. In DNA, the CDR3 is TGCGCCAGCAGCCCAGACTCCTATCCTAACGAGCAGTACTTC. Protein sequence: CASSPDSYPNEQYF.

The V call is TRBV7-9, the J call TRBJ2-1; 11 nucleotides align to TRBD2. This CDR3 has 15 residues. The V gene's germline CDR1 is SEHNR and CDR2 FQNEAQ (reference sequence). The ends lost 5 bases at V and 6 bases at J; junction bases unmatched: 6. CDR3 sequence: CASSQVAGGPNEQFF. The CDR3 coding sequence is TGTGCCAGCAGCCAAGTAGCGGGAGGGCCCAATGAGCAGTTCTTC.

J is TRBJ2-5 and V is TRBV6-1, with D unclear. Looked up from germline, CDR1 is MNHNS and CDR2 is SASEGT. The CDR3 contains 14 residues. The ends were cut back, 2 bases at V and 4 bases at J, with 11 bases in the middle. The CDR3 DNA reads TGTGCCAGCAGTGAAAGAGCTGAGATAGAGACCCAGTACTTC. Its translation: CASSERAEIETQYF.

As DNA, the CDR3 is TGTGCCAGCTCAAAATCGGGGCAGGGGGGAGCTGAAGCTTTCTTT. As protein: CASSKSGQGGAEAFF. This chain connects TRBV18 to TRBJ1-1, with 7 bases identical to TRBD1. The CDR3 consists of 15 residues. Germline CDR1 KGHSH, CDR2 LQKENI. V was clipped by 5 bases and J by 6 bases; unmatched bases: 12.

The chain uses TRBV6-1 and TRBJ2-1; the D gene is possibly TRBD2 (6 bases). CDR1 MNHNS and CDR2 SASEGT come from the germline V gene. The ends were cut back, 6 bases at V and 5 bases at J, with 11 bases in the middle. This CDR3 comprises 13 residues. In nucleotides, the CDR3 is TGTGCCAGCAGCGGGAGAGCCGACAATGAGCAGTTCTTC. Protein product: CASSGRADNEQFF.

The rearrangement links TRBV7-3 to TRBJ2-3, with D unclear. Between the trimmed V and J ends, which lost 1 base and 6 bases, there was a span of 14 bases. CDR3 size: 15 residues. Germline CDR1 and CDR2: SGHTA and FQGTGA. For the CDR3, the DNA is TGTGCCAGCAGCTTAAAAGTTACTGGGTACGATACGCAGTATTTT. Its protein is CASSLKVTGYDTQYF.

The chain combines TRBV28 with TRBJ2-1; D is unresolved. The germline V gene encodes CDR1 MDHEN and CDR2 SYDVKM. Trimming shortened V by 2 bases and J by 8 bases, and 10 bases separated the two germline ends. There are 13 residues in the CDR3. The CDR3 nucleotides are TGTGCCAGCAGTTTAACGGCTTGGGATGAGCAGTTCTTC. It specifies CASSLTAWDEQFF.